One sample yielded the 21 T cell receptor beta chains listed below, sequenced in a study of blood T cells in healthy people across ages. Next came a second PCR, run for about 6 to 12 cycles, which used a sample-barcoded 5' primer along with a J-beta primer mix. TCRdb used MiXCR to reprocess the 5' RACE reads, holding one entry per CDR3 protein. The data show under 1,000,000 distinct CDR3 sequences, roughly 35% seen once. Sample: blood. Receptors originate from a man between 18 and 35 years old in good health.

About this clonotype: A clone one base away is much larger, so this may be a read error. The chain is built from TRBV6-2 or TRBV6-3 and TRBJ2-3, with 7 bases aligning to TRBD2. CDR1 is MNHEY, CDR2 SVGEGT, per germline. The CDR3 is 16 amino acids. The CDR3 nucleotides are TGTGCCAGCAGTTACGAGGCTAGCGGAACCACAGAGACGCAGTATTTT. Protein product: CASSYEASGTTETQYF.

At least ten counts were recorded for this clonotype. V and J are TRBV20-1 and TRBJ2-5, with a possible D match to TRBD1 (5 bases). CDR1 and CDR2 (germline): DFQATT, SNEGSKA (reference sequence). The germline V and J ends were trimmed by 5 bases and 2 bases, with 12 bases remaining between them. The length of the CDR3 is 13 residues. CDR3 DNA: TGCAGTGCTCCCCAGGGTTGGCAAGAGACCCAGTACTTC. It yields the protein CSAPQGWQETQYF.

This clonotype was found many times. The rearrangement uses TRBV20-1 and TRBJ2-1; D gene uncertain. V lost 2 bases to trimming and J lost 6 bases, with 5 bases between them. The germline gives CDR1 DFQATT, CDR2 SNEGSKA (reference sequence). The CDR3 is made up of 11 amino acids. This chain's CDR3 is CSARTVNEQFF. The CDR3 DNA follows: TGCAGTGCTAGAACGGTCAATGAGCAGTTCTTC.

At least ten counts were recorded for this clonotype. The genes are TRBV4-1 and TRBJ2-3; no firm D call. The CDR3 consists of 15 residues. Germline assignment: CDR1 MGHRA and CDR2 YSYEKL. The germline V and J ends were trimmed by 1 base and 1 base, with 9 bases remaining between them. The CDR3 loop is CASSQASTGTDTQYF. In nucleotides, the CDR3 is TGCGCCAGCAGCCAAGCATCGACTGGCACAGATACGCAGTATTTT.

The CDR3 spells CASSGYRGSYEQYF. The DNA of the CDR3 is TGTGCCAGCAGTGGATACAGGGGCTCCTACGAGCAGTACTTC. V usage is TRBV6-5 and J usage is TRBJ2-7; 7 nucleotides align to TRBD1. The V gene's germline CDR1 is MNHEY and CDR2 SVGAGI. J gave up 0 bases and V 5 bases, and 4 bases lay outside the gene matches. This CDR3 spans 14 amino acids.

As regards this clonotype: One end of the junction fails to match germline, which may point to a read error. This chain's CDR3 is CASGFLSGGETQYF. The CDR3 bases are TGCGCCAGCGGCTTCCTGTCAGGGGGAGAGACCCAGTACTTC. The chain is built from TRBV5-1 and TRBJ2-5; 7 bases are shared with TRBD1. The germline V gene encodes CDR1 SGHRS and CDR2 YFSETQ. The CDR3 sequence is 14 residues long.

V and J are TRBV2 and TRBJ2-5, with D maybe TRBD1 (6 bases). CDR3 size: 18 residues. Germline V CDR1 and CDR2: SNHLY, FYNNEI. V was clipped by 7 bases and J by 2 bases, with 26 bases between them. The CDR3 DNA follows: TGTGCCAGCAATACGCCGCTGGACAGTGAAAGCTGGCAAGAGACCCAGTACTTC. It encodes CASNTPLDSESWQETQYF.

The sample holds a few counts of this clonotype. The chain carries TRBV20-1 and TRBJ2-2, with D unresolved. The length of the CDR3 is 12 residues. Between the trimmed V and J ends, which lost 1 base and 3 bases, there was a span of 3 bases. Germline values: CDR1 DFQATT, CDR2 SNEGSKA (reference sequence). The CDR3 region is CSARGYTGELFF. The DNA of the CDR3 is TGCAGTGCTAGAGGCTACACCGGGGAGCTGTTTTTT.

This clonotype has only a few counts. V and J are TRBV7-8 and TRBJ2-3, with 8 bases lining up with TRBD1. The CDR3 totals 15 residues. With 1 base clipped from V and 4 bases from J, the junction kept 4 bases outside the gene matches. The germline V gene has CDR1 SGHVS and CDR2 FQNEAQ. CDR3 DNA sequence: TGTGCCAGCAGCTTAGAGGGACAGGTAGCAGATACGCAGTATTTT. Its protein product is CASSLEGQVADTQYF.

V gene TRBV27 combines with J gene TRBJ1-1; D uncertain. CDR1 is MNHEY, CDR2 SMNVEV, per germline (reference sequence). The CDR3 is 15 amino acids. Trimming took off 7 bases at V and 1 base at J, with 16 bases between the two ends. CDR3 sequence (DNA): TGTGCCAGCAACCCGGGCGGGGTAAAGAACACTGAAGCTTTCTTT. Translation: CASNPGGVKNTEAFF.

The chain links TRBV12-3 or TRBV12-4 to TRBJ2-1, with D uncertain. The CDR3 length is 14 residues. The V end was cut by 8 bases, the J end by 0 bases, with 11 bases between. The CDR3 DNA follows: TGTGCCAGCGCTGACACCAGCTCCTACAATGAGCAGTTCTTC. Translating it yields CASADTSSYNEQFF.

This clonotype was detected only a few times. CDR3 amino acids: CASSFAQGPTGELFF. The CDR3 DNA reads TGTGCCAGCAGTTTCGCGCAGGGGCCCACCGGGGAGCTGTTTTTT. The chain is built from TRBV12-3 or TRBV12-4 and TRBJ2-2, with D possibly TRBD1 on 6 matching bases. The CDR3 is 15 amino acids. V was pared by 3 bases and J by 4 bases, with 12 bases between.

The table lists this clonotype with many counts. This chain uses TRBV12-3 or TRBV12-4 with TRBJ2-1; D might be TRBD1 (6 bases). The CDR3 contains 14 residues. The V gene lost 3 bases and the J gene lost 7 bases, with 13 bases spanning the gap. The CDR3 DNA is TGTGCCAGCAGTTTGGACAGAGGGTGGAATGAGCAGTTCTTC. Protein: CASSLDRGWNEQFF.

The CDR3 here is CASSLKSGGNEQYF. CDR3 in DNA: TGCGCCAGCAGCTTGAAAAGTGGCGGCAATGAGCAGTACTTC. The J gene is TRBJ2-5, the V gene TRBV5-1; no clear D gene. V was shortened by 1 base and J by 11 bases, with 18 bases between the two germline ends. The germline V gene has CDR1 SGHRS and CDR2 YFSETQ. The CDR3 sequence is 14 residues long.

This clonotype was seen ten or more times. The rearrangement links TRBV10-3 to TRBJ2-7; D perhaps matches TRBD1 (7 bases). This CDR3 contains 12 residues. Trimming stripped 7 bases from V and 6 bases from J, with 13 bases between. Germline lookup yields CDR1 ENHRY and CDR2 SYGVKD. The CDR3 DNA is TGTGCCATCACTAACCAGGGGGGCGAGCAGTACTTC. This codes for CAITNQGGEQYF.

V gene TRBV29-1 combines with J gene TRBJ1-5; D not resolved. The CDR3 has 14 amino acids. Trimming took off 1 base at V and 6 bases at J, with 13 bases between the two ends. CDR1 and CDR2 from the germline V gene are SQVTM and ANQGSEA. CDR3 protein: CSVEVGNSGQPQHF. The CDR3 DNA reads as TGCAGCGTTGAAGTAGGGAACTCAGGTCAGCCCCAGCATTTT.

This clonotype turned up a few times. The V call is TRBV29-1, the J call TRBJ2-1, with 10 bases that match TRBD2. The last part of the DNA fits TRBJ2-7 better; the J call may be wrong. Looked up from germline, CDR1 is SQVTM and CDR2 is ANQGSEA. This CDR3 spans 18 amino acids. CDR3 loop: CSVEGGLAGAPNYNEQYF. In DNA, the CDR3 is TGCAGCGTTGAAGGCGGGCTAGCGGGGGCCCCTAACTACAATGAGCAGTACTTC.

This clonotype was picked up a small number of times. The rearrangement uses TRBV4-3 and TRBJ2-4; 11 bases are a match to TRBD2. Unmatched junction bases numbered 21, after V lost 4 bases and J lost 13 bases. CDR3 length: 18 residues. Per the germline V gene, CDR1 is LGHNA and CDR2 is YSLEER. As DNA, the CDR3 is TGCGCCAGCAGCCTCGCCCTTCTTAGTAGCGGGGGGGCGGGTGAGCAGTACTTC. This gives the protein CASSLALLSSGGAGEQYF.

Of note for this clonotype: This sequence may be a read error, since a much larger clone differs from it by one base. The CDR3 region is CASEGQDWYF. CDR3 sequence (DNA): TGTGCCAGTGAGGGACAGGATTGGTACTTC. The V and J genes are TRBV6-6 and TRBJ2-5, with 8 positions matching TRBD1. Germline values: CDR1 MNHNY, CDR2 SVGAGI (reference sequence). The CDR3 contains 10 residues. V lost 9 bases to trimming and J lost 13 bases; unmatched junction nucleotides: 7.

The chain carries TRBV24-1 and TRBJ2-1, with a tentative D call TRBD1 (5 bases). TRBJ2-7 matches the DNA end more closely, so the J call is doubtful. CDR3 length: 14 amino acids. Germline CDR1 and CDR2: KGHDR and SFDVKD. The CDR3 nucleotides are TGTGCCACCAGTTCAGGGTTGGGCTACAATGAGCAGTACTTC. Amino acid sequence: CATSSGLGYNEQYF.

Notes on this clonotype: This may be a read error: a much more frequent sequence differs by one nucleotide. This chain connects TRBV3-1 to TRBJ2-2; D is unresolved. The germline gives CDR1 LGHDT, CDR2 YNNKEL (reference sequence). The CDR3 sequence is 14 residues long. CDR3 sequence reads: CASSQEQSTEELFF. The CDR3 DNA sequence: TGTGCCAGCAGCCAAGAGCAGTCGACCGAGGAGCTGTTTTTT. Full variable domain (remainder filled in from reference TRBV3-1 and TRBJ2-2): DTAVSQTPKYLVTQMGNDKSIKCEQNLGHDTMYWYKQDSKKFLKIMFSYNNKELIINETVPNRFSPKSPDKAHLNLHINSLELGDSAVYFCASSQEQSTEELFFGEGSRLTVL.